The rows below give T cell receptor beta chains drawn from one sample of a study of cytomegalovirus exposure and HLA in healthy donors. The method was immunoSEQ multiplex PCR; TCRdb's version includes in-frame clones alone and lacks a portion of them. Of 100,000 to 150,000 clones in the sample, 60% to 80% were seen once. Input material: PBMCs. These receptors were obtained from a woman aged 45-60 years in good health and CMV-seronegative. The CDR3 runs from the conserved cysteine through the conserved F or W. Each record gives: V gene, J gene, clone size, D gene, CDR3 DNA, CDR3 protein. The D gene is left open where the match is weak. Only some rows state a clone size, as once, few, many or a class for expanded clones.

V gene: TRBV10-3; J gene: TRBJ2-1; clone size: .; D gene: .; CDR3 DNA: TGTGCCATCAGTGACTACTACAATGAGCAGTTCTTC; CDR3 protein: CAISDYYNEQFF
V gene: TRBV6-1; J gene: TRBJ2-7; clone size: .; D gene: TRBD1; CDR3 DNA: TGTGCCAGCAGTGATTGGGACAGGGACTACGAGCAGTACTTC; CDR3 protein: CASSDWDRDYEQYF
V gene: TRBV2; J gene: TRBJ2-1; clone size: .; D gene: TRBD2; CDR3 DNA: TGTGCCAGCAGAGAAGCGGGAGGGCCTGACGAGCAGTTCTTC; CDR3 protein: CASREAGGPDEQFF
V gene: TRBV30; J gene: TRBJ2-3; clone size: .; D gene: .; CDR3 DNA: TGTGCCTGGAGTGTATATGCGGGAACCGGTGGTACGCAGTATTTT; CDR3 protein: CAWSVYAGTGGTQYF
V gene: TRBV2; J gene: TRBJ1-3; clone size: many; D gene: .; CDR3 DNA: TGTGCCAGCAGTGAACAGGGGTCTGGAAACACCATATATTTT; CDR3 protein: CASSEQGSGNTIYF
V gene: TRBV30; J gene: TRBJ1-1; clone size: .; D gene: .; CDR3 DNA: TGTGCCTGGAGTGTAGGCCAGGGTGTCACTGAAGCTTTCTTT; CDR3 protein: CAWSVGQGVTEAFF
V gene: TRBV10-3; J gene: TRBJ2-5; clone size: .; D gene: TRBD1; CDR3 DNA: TGTGCCATCAGGGGGACAGGGGGTGATGAGACCCAGTACTTC; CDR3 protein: CAIRGTGGDETQYF
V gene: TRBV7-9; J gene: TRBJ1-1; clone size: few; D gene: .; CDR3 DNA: TGTGCCAGCAGCCGTATTCGGACAGCAGCTTCTGAAGCTTTCTTT; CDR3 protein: CASSRIRTAASEAFF
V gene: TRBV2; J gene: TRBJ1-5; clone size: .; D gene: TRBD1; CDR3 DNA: TGTGCCAGAGGACAGGCCCACCAGCCCCAGCATTTT; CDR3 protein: CARGQAHQPQHF
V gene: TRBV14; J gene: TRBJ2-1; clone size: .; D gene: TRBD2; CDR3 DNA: TGTGCCAGCAGCCAAGTAATGCGGGAGGAGCAGTTCTTC; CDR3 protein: CASSQVMREEQFF
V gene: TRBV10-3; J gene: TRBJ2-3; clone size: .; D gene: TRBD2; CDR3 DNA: TGTGCCATCAGTCCCGCGGGACTAGCAATCAATGATACGCAGTATTTT; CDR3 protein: CAISPAGLAINDTQYF
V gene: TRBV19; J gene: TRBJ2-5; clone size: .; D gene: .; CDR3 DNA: TGTGCCAGTAGTATCGGCCCGCGGGAGACCCAGTACTTC; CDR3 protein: CASSIGPRETQYF
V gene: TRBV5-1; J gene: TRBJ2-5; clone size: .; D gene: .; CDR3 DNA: TGCGCCAGCAGCTTGGAGGGGCAAGAGACCCAGTACTTC; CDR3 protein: CASSLEGQETQYF
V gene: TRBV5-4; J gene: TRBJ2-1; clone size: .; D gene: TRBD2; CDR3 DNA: TGTGCCAGCAGCTCCCTGCTAGCGGCCCACCGGGAGCAGTTCTTC; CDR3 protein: CASSSLLAAHREQFF
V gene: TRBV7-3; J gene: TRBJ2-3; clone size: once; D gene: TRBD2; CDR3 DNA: TGTGCCAGCAGCTCTGGACTAGCGGGACTAAGCACAGATACGCAGTATTTT; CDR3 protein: CASSSGLAGLSTDTQYF
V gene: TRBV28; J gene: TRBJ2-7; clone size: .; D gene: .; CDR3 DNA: TGTGCCAGCAGTTTACCCCCCTTGGAGGGCTCCCGCTACGAGCAGTACTTC; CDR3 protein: CASSLPPLEGSRYEQYF
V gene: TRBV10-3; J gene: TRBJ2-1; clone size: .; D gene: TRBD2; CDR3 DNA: TGTGCCATCAGTGAGGGGCTAGCGGACAATGAGCAGTTCTTC; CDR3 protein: CAISEGLADNEQFF
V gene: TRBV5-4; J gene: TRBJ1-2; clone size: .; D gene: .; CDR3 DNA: TGTGCCAGCAGCAAAACAGGGTACTATGGCTACACCTTC; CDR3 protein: CASSKTGYYGYTF
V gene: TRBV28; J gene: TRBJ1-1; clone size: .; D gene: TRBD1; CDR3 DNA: TGTGCCAGCAGTGGACAGGGTAAAAGGAACACTGAAGCTTTCTTT; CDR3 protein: CASSGQGKRNTEAFF
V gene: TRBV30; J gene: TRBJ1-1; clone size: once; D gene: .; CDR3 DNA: TGTGCCTGGAGCTTAGACAGCCACACTGAAGCTTTCTTT; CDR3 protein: CAWSLDSHTEAFF
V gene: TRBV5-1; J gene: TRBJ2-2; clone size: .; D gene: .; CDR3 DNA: TGCGCCAGCAGTAGAGGGTTGGACACCGGGGAGCTGTTTTTT; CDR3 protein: CASSRGLDTGELFF
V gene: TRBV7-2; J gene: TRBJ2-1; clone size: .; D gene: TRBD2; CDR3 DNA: TGTGCCAGCAGCTACTTAGCGGGAGTAGTATTCTTC; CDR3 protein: CASSYLAGVVFF
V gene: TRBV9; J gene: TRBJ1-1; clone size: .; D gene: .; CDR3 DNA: TGTGCCAGCAGCGCCCGTGGGGGGGTTTTCGTGAACACTGAAGCTTTCTTT; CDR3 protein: CASSARGGVFVNTEAFF
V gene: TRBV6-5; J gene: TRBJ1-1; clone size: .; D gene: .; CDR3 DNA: TGTGCCAGCAGATATATCGGGGAGAACACTGAAGCTTTCTTT; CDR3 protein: CASRYIGENTEAFF
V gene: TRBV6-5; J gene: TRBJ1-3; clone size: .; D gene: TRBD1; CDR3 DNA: TGTGCCAGCCGAGAGACAGGGATAAACACCATATATTTT; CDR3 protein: CASRETGINTIYF
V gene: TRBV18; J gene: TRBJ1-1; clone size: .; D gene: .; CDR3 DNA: TGTGCCAGCTCACCACCACAGGGATCGAACACTGAAGCTTTCTTT; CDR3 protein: CASSPPQGSNTEAFF
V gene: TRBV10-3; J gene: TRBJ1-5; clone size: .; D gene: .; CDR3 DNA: TGTGCCATCAGTGGGGGGGGTGGACATCAGCCCCAGCATTTT; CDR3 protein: CAISGGGGHQPQHF
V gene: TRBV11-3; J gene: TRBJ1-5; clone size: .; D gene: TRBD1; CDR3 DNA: TGTGCCAGCCCATGGCCCCAGGGGGCTAATAGCAATCAGCCCCAGCATTTT; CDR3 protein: CASPWPQGANSNQPQHF
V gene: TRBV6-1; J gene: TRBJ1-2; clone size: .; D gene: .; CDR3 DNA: TGTGCCAGCCACGACAGGAACTATGGCTACACCTTC; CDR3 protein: CASHDRNYGYTF
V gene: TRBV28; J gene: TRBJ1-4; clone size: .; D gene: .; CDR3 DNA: TGTGCCAGCGGGGGCCCTGTAGGGGAGTCGGGTGAAAAACTGTTTTTT; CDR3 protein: CASGGPVGESGEKLFF
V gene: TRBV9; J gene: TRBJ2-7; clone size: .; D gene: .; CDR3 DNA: TGTGCCAGCAGCGTAGGCCAGGCGACCTACGAGCAGTACTTC; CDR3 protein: CASSVGQATYEQYF
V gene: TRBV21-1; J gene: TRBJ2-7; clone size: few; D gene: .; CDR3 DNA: TGTGCCAGCAGCAGGGGGGGACACCCGAGCTACGAGCAGTACTTC; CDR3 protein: CASSRGGHPSYEQYF
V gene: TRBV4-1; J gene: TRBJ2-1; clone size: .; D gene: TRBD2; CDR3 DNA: TGCGCCAGCAGCCAAGAATCGCGGGAGGCGCATGAGCAGTTCTTC; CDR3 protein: CASSQESREAHEQFF
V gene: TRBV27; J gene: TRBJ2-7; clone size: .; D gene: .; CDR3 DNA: TGTGCCAGCAGCTTAGGGGCAGGTTTTCAACTCTACGAGCAGTACTTC; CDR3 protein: CASSLGAGFQLYEQYF
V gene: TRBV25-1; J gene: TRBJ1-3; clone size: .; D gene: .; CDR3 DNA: TGTGCCAGTGCCTTCCAGGGGTTGACTGGAAACACCATATATTTT; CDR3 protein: CASAFQGLTGNTIYF
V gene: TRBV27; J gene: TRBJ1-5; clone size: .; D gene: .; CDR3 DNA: TGTGCCAGCAGTTTATCTATTAATCAGCCCCAGCATTTT; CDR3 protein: CASSLSINQPQHF
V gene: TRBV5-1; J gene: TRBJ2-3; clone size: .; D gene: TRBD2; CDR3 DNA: TGCGCCAGCAGCCTAGGGACTAGCGGGAGGGCCTTTTTCGCAGATACGCAGTATTTT; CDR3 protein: CASSLGTSGRAFFADTQYF
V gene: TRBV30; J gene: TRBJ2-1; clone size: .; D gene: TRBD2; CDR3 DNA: TGTGCCTGGGGCGGGGGGGGGAGGGCCAGGTATGAGCAGTTCTTC; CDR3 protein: CAWGGGGRARYEQFF
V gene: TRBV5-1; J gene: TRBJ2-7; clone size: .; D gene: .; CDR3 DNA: TGCGCCAGCAGCCCGGAGGGGCTGGCTCGCGAGCAGTACTTC; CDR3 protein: CASSPEGLAREQYF
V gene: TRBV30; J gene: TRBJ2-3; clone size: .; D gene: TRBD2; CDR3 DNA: TGTGCCTGGAGGGGACTAGCGGTCACAGATACGCAGTATTTT; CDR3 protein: CAWRGLAVTDTQYF
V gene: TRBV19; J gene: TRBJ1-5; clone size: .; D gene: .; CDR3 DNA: TGTGCCAGTAGTAGAGACGGAGTCCCAATTCAGCCCCAGCATTTT; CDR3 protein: CASSRDGVPIQPQHF
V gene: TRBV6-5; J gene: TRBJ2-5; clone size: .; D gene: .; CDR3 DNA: TGTGCCAGCAGTACAGGGTTAGAGACCCAGTACTTC; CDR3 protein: CASSTGLETQYF
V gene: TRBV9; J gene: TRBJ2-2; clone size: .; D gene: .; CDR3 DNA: TGTGCCAGCAGCGAGGCAGACAGCTCAAGGCGGGAGCTGTTTTTT; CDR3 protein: CASSEADSSRRELFF
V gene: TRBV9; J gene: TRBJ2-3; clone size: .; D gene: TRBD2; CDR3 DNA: TGTGCCAGCAGCCCAGGACTAGCAACAGATACGCAGTATTTT; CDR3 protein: CASSPGLATDTQYF
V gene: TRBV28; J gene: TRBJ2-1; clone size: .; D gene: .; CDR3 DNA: TGTGCCAGCAGTTTGAGCAATGAGCAGTTCTTC; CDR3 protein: CASSLSNEQFF
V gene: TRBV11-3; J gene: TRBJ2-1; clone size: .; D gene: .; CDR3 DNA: TGTGCCAGCAGCTTAAGACGGGAACATGAGCAGTTCTTC; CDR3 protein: CASSLRREHEQFF
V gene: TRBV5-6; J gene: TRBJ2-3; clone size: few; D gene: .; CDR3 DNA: TGTGCCAGCCAGGTTGACGGGACAAACCAGTATTTT; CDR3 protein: CASQVDGTNQYF
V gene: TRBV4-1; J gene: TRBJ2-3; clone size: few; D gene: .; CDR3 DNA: TGCGCCAGCAGCCGACTCACAGATACGCAGTATTTT; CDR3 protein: CASSRLTDTQYF
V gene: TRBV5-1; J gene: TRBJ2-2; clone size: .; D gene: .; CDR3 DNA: TGCGCCAGCAGCTTGGGGCTCCGTGGTGGGGAGCTGTTTTTT; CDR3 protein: CASSLGLRGGELFF
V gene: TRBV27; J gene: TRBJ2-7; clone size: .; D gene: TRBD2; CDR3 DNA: TGTGCCAGCAGTTTAACGGGACTAGCAATGGGAGGCTACGAGCAGTACTTC; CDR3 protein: CASSLTGLAMGGYEQYF
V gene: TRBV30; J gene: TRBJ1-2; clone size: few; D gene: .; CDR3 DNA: TGTGCCTGGAGTGTATCGGGGGACTACACCTTC; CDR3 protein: CAWSVSGDYTF
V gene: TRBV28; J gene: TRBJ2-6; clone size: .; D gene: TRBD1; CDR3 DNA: TGTGCCAGCAGTGATCCGGGACAGATCTTCTCTGGGGCCAACGTCCTGACTTTC; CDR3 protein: CASSDPGQIFSGANVLTF
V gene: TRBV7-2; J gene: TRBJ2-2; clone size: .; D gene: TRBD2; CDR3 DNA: TGTGCCAGCAGCTTAGGGCGGACTAGCGACTACACCGGGGAGCTGTTTTTT; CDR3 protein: CASSLGRTSDYTGELFF
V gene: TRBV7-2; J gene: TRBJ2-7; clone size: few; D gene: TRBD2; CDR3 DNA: TGTGCCAGCAGCGTATGGGGAGGGAACTCCTACGAGCAGTACTTC; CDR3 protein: CASSVWGGNSYEQYF
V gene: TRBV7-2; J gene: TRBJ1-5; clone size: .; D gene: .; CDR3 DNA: TGTGCCAGCAGCTCCCGACGGGGGTGGAATCAGCCCCAGCATTTT; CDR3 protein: CASSSRRGWNQPQHF
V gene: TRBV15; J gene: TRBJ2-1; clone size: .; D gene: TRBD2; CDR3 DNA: TGTGCCACCAGCAGAGGATTTGGGACTAGCGGGAGCAATGAGCAGTTCTTC; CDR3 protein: CATSRGFGTSGSNEQFF
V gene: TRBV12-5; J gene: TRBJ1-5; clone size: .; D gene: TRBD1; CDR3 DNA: TGTGCTAGTGGTTTCGCAATAGAGGGGACAGGAGGGAATCAGCCCCAGCATTTT; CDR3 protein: CASGFAIEGTGGNQPQHF